This T cell receptor (beta chain) appears in the sequencing data of a study of OX40 agonist ivuxolimab in advanced cancers. Generated by immunoSEQ multiplex PCR, the TCRdb table keeps only in-frame clones and is missing some. The data hold around 29,000 clones, with roughly 92% observed a single time. This CDR3 contains 15 residues. With 0 bases removed from V and 5 bases from J, the gap between germline ends came to 13 bases. The germline CDR1 and CDR2 sequences are SQVTM and ANQGSEA. The sample was CD4+ or CD8+ T cells sorted from blood, taken in a trial of the OX40 agonist ivuxolimab. This rearrangement joins TRBV29-1 to TRBJ2-2; D is possibly TRBD2 (6 bases). The clonotype was recovered from an adult with an advanced solid tumor such as melanoma, head and neck, liver or kidney cancer. CDR3: CSVEDPAGWTGELFF. The CDR3 DNA reads as TGCAGCGTTGAAGATCCGGCGGGATGGACCGGGGAGCTGTTTTTT.